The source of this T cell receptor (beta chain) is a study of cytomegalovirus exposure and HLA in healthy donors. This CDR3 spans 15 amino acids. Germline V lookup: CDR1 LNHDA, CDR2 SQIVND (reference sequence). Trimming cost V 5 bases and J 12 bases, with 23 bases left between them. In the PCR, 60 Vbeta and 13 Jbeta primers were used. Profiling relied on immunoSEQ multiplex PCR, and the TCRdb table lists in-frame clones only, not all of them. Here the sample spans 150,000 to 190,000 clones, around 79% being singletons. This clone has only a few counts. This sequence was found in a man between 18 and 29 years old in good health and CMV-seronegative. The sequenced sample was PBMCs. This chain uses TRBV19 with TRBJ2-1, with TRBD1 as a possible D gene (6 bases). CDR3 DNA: TGTGCCAGTAGTTCCTCCGGGACATTCGAGACTTTGCAGTTCTTC. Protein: CASSSSGTFETLQFF.